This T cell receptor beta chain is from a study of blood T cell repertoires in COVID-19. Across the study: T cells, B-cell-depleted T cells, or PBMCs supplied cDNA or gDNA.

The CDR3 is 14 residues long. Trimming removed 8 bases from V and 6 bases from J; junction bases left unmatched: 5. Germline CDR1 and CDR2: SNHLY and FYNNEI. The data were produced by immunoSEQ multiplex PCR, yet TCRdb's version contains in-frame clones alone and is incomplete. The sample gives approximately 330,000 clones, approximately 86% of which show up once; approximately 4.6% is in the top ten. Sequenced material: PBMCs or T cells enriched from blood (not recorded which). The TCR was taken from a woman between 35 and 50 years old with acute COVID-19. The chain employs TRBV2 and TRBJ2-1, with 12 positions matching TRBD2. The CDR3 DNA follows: TGTGCCAGCGGACTAGCGGGATATTCCAATGAGCAGTTCTTC. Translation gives CASGLAGYSNEQFF.